The 11 T cell receptor beta chains given below trace back to one sample, sequenced in a study of early T cells in non-severe SARS-CoV-2 infection. TCRdb re-called the 5' RACE reads through MiXCR, storing one row per CDR3 protein. The data show 40,000 to 60,000 distinct CDR3 sequences, roughly 7.7% seen once. The sequencing input was whole blood. These receptors were taken from an adult who was a healthcare worker with PCR-confirmed SARS-CoV-2 infection or an uninfected control (not recorded which).

This clonotype was observed at least ten times. CDR3 in amino acids: CASSFVIPNTGELFF. CDR3 nucleotide sequence: TGTGCCAGCAGTTTCGTGATACCGAACACCGGGGAGCTGTTTTTT. The chain has TRBV12-3 or TRBV12-4 and TRBJ2-2; D is unresolved. The ends were cut back, 3 bases at V and 0 bases at J, with 8 bases in the middle. The CDR3 sequence is 15 residues long.

This chain uses TRBV5-1 with TRBJ2-5; 11 positions agree with TRBD2. V lost 3 bases to trimming and J lost 5 bases; unmatched junction nucleotides: 9. CDR3 length: 16 residues. Germline assignment: CDR1 SGHRS and CDR2 YFSETQ. CDR3 loop: CASSSTSGGLGETQYF. CDR3 coding DNA: TGCGCCAGCAGCTCAACTAGCGGGGGCCTTGGGGAGACCCAGTACTTC. Combining the CDR3 with reference TRBV5-1 and TRBJ2-5 gives the whole variable domain KAGVTQTPRYLIKTRGQQVTLSCSPISGHRSVSWYQQTPGQGLQFLFEYFSETQRNKGNFPGRFSGRQFSNSRSEMNVSTLELGDSALYLCASSSTSGGLGETQYFGPGTRLLVL.

In its sample, this clonotype was seen many times. The rearrangement uses TRBV30 and TRBJ1-2, with D perhaps TRBD1 (6 bases). The CDR3 has 12 amino acids. V was pared by 4 bases and J by 2 bases, with 8 bases between. CDR1 is GTSNPN, CDR2 SVGIG, per germline (reference sequence). The CDR3 is CAWTQGNYGYTF. The CDR3 DNA sequence: TGTGCCTGGACCCAGGGGAACTATGGCTACACCTTC.

This clonotype was counted ten times or more. The rearrangement links TRBV20-1 to TRBJ1-2, with 8 bases fitting TRBD1. The CDR3 consists of 12 residues. Losses at the gene ends were 5 bases for V and 4 bases for J; bases not matched to a gene: 3. Germline CDR1 is DFQATT and CDR2 is SNEGSKA (reference sequence). CDR3 nucleotides: TGCAGTGCTGCTGGACAGGGCTATGGCTACACCTTC. Translation: CSAAGQGYGYTF.

CDR3 in DNA: TGTGCCAGCAGCTTATTTTCAAGCGGACAGGGGAACTCACCCCTCCACTTT. This sequence encodes CASSLFSSGQGNSPLHF. V gene TRBV7-2 combines with J gene TRBJ1-6; the match to TRBD1 covers 9 bases. CDR1 and CDR2 (germline): SGHTA, FQGNSA. The CDR3 loop spans 17 amino acids. V gave up 2 bases and J gave up 10 bases; unmatched junction bases: 12.

The rearrangement uses TRBV20-1 and TRBJ2-1; 7 nucleotides line up with TRBD2. V was pared by 0 bases and J by 6 bases, with 8 bases of the junction left unmatched. CDR1 is DFQATT and CDR2 is SNEGSKA in the germline V gene (reference sequence). The CDR3 runs 15 residues. The CDR3, as DNA: TGCAGTGCTAGAGATCGACTAGCTAGGGGCAATGAGCAGTTCTTC. Translation gives CSARDRLARGNEQFF.

This clonotype was counted at least ten times. The V call is TRBV29-1, the J call TRBJ1-2; D unresolved. Trimming took 3 bases from V and 1 from J, leaving 9 bases between them. Germline V gene sequence: CDR1 SQVTM, CDR2 ANQGSEA. The CDR3 consists of 13 residues. CDR3 in amino acids: CSVEAVSNYGYTF. The CDR3 DNA sequence: TGCAGCGTTGAGGCAGTGAGTAACTATGGCTACACCTTC.

On this clonotype itself: A read error may be the cause here, since a much bigger clone is one base away. The CDR3 ends on some other residue instead of the conserved phenylalanine or tryptophan, so this is likely a read error. This chain uses TRBV12-3 or TRBV12-4 with TRBJ2-1, with TRBD2 matching over 10 bases. The CDR3 runs to 14 residues. J was trimmed by 3 bases and V by 6 bases; bases with no gene match: 2. The CDR3: CASRLAGFYNEQFI. The CDR3 DNA is TGTGCCAGCAGACTAGCGGGGTTCTACAATGAGCAGTTCATC.

This clonotype showed up many times. CDR3 in amino acids: CASSYASVDIFSYNEQFF. CDR3 in DNA: TGTGCCAGCAGTTACGCAAGTGTGGACATATTCTCCTACAATGAGCAGTTCTTC. The rearrangement uses TRBV6-2 or TRBV6-3 and TRBJ2-1; TRBD1 might be the D (5 bases). From germline, CDR1 is MNHEY and CDR2 SVGEGT. The CDR3 is made up of 18 amino acids. The V end lost 2 bases, the J end lost 0 bases, and 17 bases lay between the germline ends.

This clonotype was recorded a few times. The V and J genes are TRBV10-3 and TRBJ2-1, with 8 bases matching TRBD1. The germline V gene encodes CDR1 ENHRY and CDR2 SYGVKD. CDR3 size: 15 residues. J was trimmed by 2 bases and V by 10 bases; bases with no gene match: 10. CDR3 bases: TGTGCCACCTTAGGACAGGGAAGCCCCTACAATGAGCAGTTCTTC. This codes for CATLGQGSPYNEQFF.

Many counts were recorded for this clonotype. The chain recombines TRBV20-1 with TRBJ2-5; no firm D call. CDR1 is DFQATT, CDR2 SNEGSKA, per germline (reference sequence). The CDR3 contains 10 residues. This chain's CDR3 is CLPVLETQYF. The CDR3 region has the DNA TGCCTCCCCGTGTTAGAGACCCAGTACTTC.